The clone carrying this T cell receptor beta chain was seen only a few times. The sample belongs to a study of early T cells in non-severe SARS-CoV-2 infection. Unique molecular identifier tags were affixed to discrete cDNA molecules. TCRdb fed the 5' RACE reads into MiXCR, producing one record per CDR3 protein. The sample consists of around 70,000 distinct CDR3 sequences, 12% of them appearing once. Sequenced input: whole blood. This receptor was taken from an adult who was a healthcare worker with PCR-confirmed SARS-CoV-2 infection or an uninfected control (not recorded which).

The CDR3 protein is CASSPSSYASGNTIYF. The DNA for the CDR3 is TGCGCCAGCAGCCCCTCCTCGTACGCCTCTGGAAACACCATATATTTT. The V call is TRBV5-1, the J call TRBJ1-3; unclear D gene. V lost 4 bases, J lost 0 bases, and 14 bases lay in between. This CDR3 comprises 16 residues. Germline CDR1 SGHRS, CDR2 YFSETQ.